This paragraph covers one T cell receptor beta chain sequence. These data originate in a study of cytomegalovirus exposure and HLA in healthy donors. On the study more broadly: The same platform used for the approximately 670 first-cohort repertoires was also used for the 120 validation repertoires, as a later analysis reported.

J lost 4 bases, V lost 4 bases, and 6 bases had no gene match. The CDR3 contains 15 residues. From germline, CDR1 is MNHEY and CDR2 SMNVEV (reference sequence). Profiling relied on immunoSEQ multiplex PCR, and the TCRdb table lists in-frame clones only, not all of them. Among about 220,000 clones listed, approximately 80% were seen once. Sequenced: PBMCs. The receptor was isolated from a woman aged 30 to 39 in good health and CMV-seropositive. V is TRBV27 and J is TRBJ2-1; 8 bases are a match to TRBD2. CDR3: CASSSLAEQYNEQFF. The CDR3 coding sequence is TGTGCCAGCAGTTCACTAGCGGAGCAATACAATGAGCAGTTCTTC.